The 20 T cell receptor beta chains below were found in one sample sequenced in a study of blood T cell repertoires in COVID-19. Sequenced by immunoSEQ multiplex PCR; TCRdb stores in-frame clones only, minus some. Here the sample spans 95,000 to 110,000 clones, around 89% being singletons. Sequencing was carried out using peripheral blood. These receptors all come from a man aged 35 to 55 with active or convalescent COVID-19.

The chain is built from TRBV5-5 and TRBJ2-7; 9 nucleotides align to TRBD1. The CDR3 is 15 residues long. V shed 0 bases and J 7 bases; nucleotides not matched to a gene: 8. The germline CDR1 and CDR2 sequences are SGHKS and YYEKEE (reference sequence). This CDR3 reads CASSLAGQGLWEQYF. The CDR3 DNA is TGTGCCAGCAGCTTGGCGGGACAGGGTCTATGGGAGCAGTACTTC.

V and J are TRBV9 and TRBJ2-7; no clear D gene. From germline, CDR1 is SGDLS and CDR2 YYNGEE. The length of the CDR3 is 14 residues. V was pared by 4 bases and J by 2 bases, with 13 bases between. CDR3 DNA: TGTGCCAGCAGCCCCGGAGAGTCCACCTACGAGCAGTACTTC. Amino acid sequence: CASSPGESTYEQYF.

The chain is built from TRBV6-2 or TRBV6-3 and TRBJ1-5; TRBD1 matches 8 bases. The V segment lost 5 bases and the J segment 3 bases; nucleotides outside the gene matches: 3. Germline V gene data show CDR1 as MNHEY and CDR2 as SVGEGT. This CDR3 has 14 amino acids. CDR3 amino acids: CASSPDRANQPQHF. The CDR3 DNA sequence: TGTGCCAGCAGTCCGGACAGGGCCAATCAGCCCCAGCATTTT.

This chain connects TRBV21-1 to TRBJ1-5; TRBD1 is the table's D call, not checked against the DNA. TRBV21-1 is termed a pseudogene. CDR3 length: 15 residues. CDR3: CASSKNQYSNQPQHF. The DNA of the CDR3 is TGTGCCAGCAGCAAAAACCAGTATAGCAATCAGCCCCAGCATTTT.

The CDR3 DNA reads as TGTGCCAGCAGTTTACGGACAGGGTTGACGGAAAAACTGTTTTTT. Amino acid sequence: CASSLRTGLTEKLFF. The chain uses TRBV27 and TRBJ1-4; 8 bases are shared with TRBD1. Per germline, CDR1 MNHEY and CDR2 SMNVEV (reference sequence). This CDR3 spans 15 amino acids. J lost 8 bases, V lost 2 bases, and 7 bases had no gene match.

Only a few counts were recorded for this clone. The chain uses TRBV7-9 and TRBJ1-2; TRBD1 aligns across 11 bases. The V gene's germline CDR1 is SEHNR and CDR2 FQNEAQ (reference sequence). Trimming at V came to 5 bases and at J to 13 bases, leaving 12 bases not matched to a gene. CDR3 length equals 14 residues. This chain's CDR3 is CASSHLDRGRELTF. CDR3 bases: TGTGCCAGCAGCCACCTGGACAGGGGGCGAGAGCTCACCTTC.

The CDR3 DNA reads as TGTGCCTACCCCTACACGGCGGGAGGAACGAACACCGGGGAGCTGTTTTTT. As protein: CAYPYTAGGTNTGELFF. The rearrangement links TRBV30 to TRBJ2-2; 8 bases match TRBD2. V shed 7 bases, J shed 0 bases, and the junction held 13 bases outside the gene matches. This CDR3 contains 17 residues. CDR1 is GTSNPN and CDR2 is SVGIG in the germline V gene (reference sequence). The full variable domain, in which reference TRBV30 and TRBJ2-2 provide the parts outside the CDR3, is SQTIHQWPATLVQPVGSPLSLECTVEGTSNPNLYWYRQAAGRGLQLLFYSVGIGQISSEVPQNLSASRPQDRQFILSSKKLLLSDSGFYLCAYPYTAGGTNTGELFFGEGSRLTVL.

The table lists this clone with a count of one. The rearrangement joins TRBV4-1 to TRBJ2-3; D call uncertain. Trimming took 5 bases from V and 3 from J, leaving 9 bases between them. CDR1 and CDR2 from the germline V gene are MGHRA and YSYEKL. This CDR3 spans 13 amino acids. CDR3 in amino acids: CASSAIGTDTQYF. The CDR3 region has the DNA TGCGCCAGCAGCGCTATCGGGACAGATACGCAGTATTTT.

The CDR3 is CASSQDTAGARQETQYF. In nucleotides, the CDR3 is TGTGCCAGCAGCCAAGATACAGCGGGAGCCCGCCAAGAGACCCAGTACTTC. The V and J genes are TRBV3-1 (or the pseudogene TRBV3-2) and TRBJ2-5; 8 bases map to TRBD2. The germline V gene has CDR1 LGHDT and CDR2 YNNKEL (reference sequence). This CDR3 is 17 amino acids long. The trim removed 0 bases at V and 1 base at J, leaving 7 bases unmatched.

The chain links TRBV6-6 to TRBJ2-7; 9 nucleotides agree with TRBD1. This CDR3 contains 15 residues. Germline loops: CDR1 MNHNY, CDR2 SVGAGI (reference sequence). With 5 bases clipped from V and 3 bases from J, the junction kept 8 bases outside the gene matches. CDR3 in amino acids: CASSATGTGYYEQYF. In DNA, the CDR3 is TGTGCCAGCAGTGCAACCGGGACAGGGTACTACGAGCAGTACTTC.

The rearrangement uses TRBV5-1 and TRBJ1-1, with TRBD1 matching 9 bases. Looked up from germline, CDR1 is SGHRS and CDR2 is YFSETQ. This CDR3 has 14 amino acids. The V gene end was trimmed by 4 bases and the J gene end by 7 bases; junction bases not matched to a gene: 8. The CDR3 loop reads CASSRGQGPNEAFF. DNA of the CDR3: TGCGCCAGCAGCAGAGGACAGGGGCCAAATGAAGCTTTCTTT.

The V and J genes are TRBV11-2 and TRBJ1-6; D gene uncertain. Germline lookup yields CDR1 SGHAT and CDR2 FQNNGV. This CDR3 has 13 amino acids. Trimming took 6 bases from V and 9 from J, leaving 12 bases between them. CDR3 nucleotide sequence: TGTGCCAGCAGTACACAACGAGGTTCACCCCTCCACTTT. Encoded protein: CASSTQRGSPLHF.

J is TRBJ2-7 and V is TRBV28, with D perhaps matching TRBD2 (5 bases). The CDR3 covers 13 residues. V lost 2 bases and J lost 4, with 9 bases in between. CDR1 is MDHEN, CDR2 SYDVKM, per germline. The CDR3 DNA reads as TGTGCCAGCAGTTTAGGACTTCGATACGAGCAGTACTTC. Amino acid sequence: CASSLGLRYEQYF.

The gene calls are TRBV11-1 and TRBJ1-6; D gene uncertain. V lost 3 bases, J lost 7 bases, and 10 bases lay in between. CDR3 length: 14 residues. Germline CDR1 is SGHAT and CDR2 is FQDESV (reference sequence). Written as DNA, the CDR3 is TGTGCCAGCAGCTTCATGGAGAACAATTCACCCCTCCACTTT. It translates to CASSFMENNSPLHF.

V is TRBV11-2 and J is TRBJ2-2; 11 nucleotides align to TRBD2. This CDR3 is 18 amino acids long. Per the germline V gene, CDR1 is SGHAT and CDR2 is FQNNGV. V was pared by 5 bases and J by 1 base, with 9 bases of the junction left unmatched. The CDR3, as DNA: TGTGCCAGCAGCGCAAGGACCGGGACTAGCGGGAACACCGGGGAGCTGTTTTTT. The encoded protein is CASSARTGTSGNTGELFF.

The rearrangement joins TRBV27 to TRBJ2-1; 9 bases fit TRBD1. This CDR3 comprises 15 residues. J gave up 8 bases and V 2 bases, and 7 bases lay outside the gene matches. The germline V gene has CDR1 MNHEY and CDR2 SMNVEV (reference sequence). The CDR3, as DNA: TGTGCCAGCAGTTTACTGGGACAGGGATCGGATGAGCAGTTCTTC. Translated, it gives CASSLLGQGSDEQFF.

The rearrangement uses TRBV30 and TRBJ2-1; D unclear. With 2 bases removed from V and 6 bases from J, the gap between germline ends came to 5 bases. Per the germline V gene, CDR1 is GTSNPN and CDR2 is SVGIG (reference sequence). This CDR3 spans 11 amino acids. CDR3 in amino acids: CAWSPRNEQFF. In DNA, the CDR3 is TGTGCCTGGAGTCCCCGCAATGAGCAGTTCTTC.

The V call is TRBV23-1, the J call TRBJ2-7; 9 bases agree with TRBD1. TRBV23-1 is an open reading frame whose function is uncertain. V shed 7 bases, J shed 5 bases, and the junction held 12 bases outside the gene matches. The CDR3 sequence is 15 residues long. The CDR3 coding sequence is TGCGCCAGCACCCGGTGCGGGACAGGGAGAGACGAGCAGTACTTC. As protein: CASTRCGTGRDEQYF.

DNA for the CDR3: TGTGCCACCAGTGATTTGGATTTTGGCGACAGGGAAAAACTGTTTTTT. Its translation is CATSDLDFGDREKLFF. This chain joins TRBV24-1 and TRBJ1-4, with TRBD1 as a possible D gene (6 bases). This CDR3 region has 16 residues. Between the trimmed V and J ends, which lost 0 bases and 8 bases, there was a span of 15 bases. Germline V lookup: CDR1 KGHDR, CDR2 SFDVKD.

CDR3 residues: CASSYGAGGAGELFF. Written as DNA, the CDR3 is TGTGCCAGCAGTTACGGGGCGGGAGGCGCCGGGGAGCTGTTTTTT. The chain is built from TRBV6-2 or TRBV6-3 and TRBJ2-2, with 8 positions matching TRBD2. Trimming cost V 2 bases and J 6 bases; bases outside gene matches: 5. The CDR3 covers 15 residues. Germline V gene lookup returns CDR1 MNHEY and CDR2 SVGEGT.